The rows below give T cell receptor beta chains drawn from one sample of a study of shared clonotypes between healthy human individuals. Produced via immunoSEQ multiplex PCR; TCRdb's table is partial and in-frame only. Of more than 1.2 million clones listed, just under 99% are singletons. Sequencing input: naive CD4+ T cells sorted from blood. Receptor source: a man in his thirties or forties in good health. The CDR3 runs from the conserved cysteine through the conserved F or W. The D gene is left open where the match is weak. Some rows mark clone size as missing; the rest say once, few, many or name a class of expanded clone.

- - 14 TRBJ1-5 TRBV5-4 CASSLQGRNQPQHF TGTGCCAGCAGCTTACAGGGACGAAATCAGCCCCAGCATTTT
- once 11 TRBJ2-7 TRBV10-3 CAIKDKYEQYF TGTGCCATCAAGGACAAATACGAGCAGTACTTC
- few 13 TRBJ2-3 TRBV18 CASSPQSTDTQYF TGTGCCAGCTCACCACAGAGCACAGATACGCAGTATTTT
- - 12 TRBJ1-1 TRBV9 CASSVDMNPPEF TGTGCCAGCAGCGTAGATATGAATCCCCCCGAGTTT
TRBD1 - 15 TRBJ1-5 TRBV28 CASSFTGTDNQPQHF TGTGCCAGCAGCTTTACCGGGACAGACAATCAGCCCCAGCATTTT
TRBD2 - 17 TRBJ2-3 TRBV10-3 CAISESVRREGRATQYF TGTGCCATCAGTGAGTCGGTTAGGCGGGAGGGCCGTGCTACGCAGTATTTT
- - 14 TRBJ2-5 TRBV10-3 CAISGGRRGETQYF TGTGCCATCAGTGGAGGGAGGAGGGGAGAGACCCAGTACTTC
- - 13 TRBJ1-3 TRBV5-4 CASSLRGSVTIYF TGTGCCAGCAGCTTGAGAGGGTCCGTCACCATATATTTT
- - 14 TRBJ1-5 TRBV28 CASSYLTSDQPQHF TGTGCCAGCAGTTACCTCACTTCGGATCAGCCCCAGCATTTT
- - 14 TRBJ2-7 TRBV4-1 CASSPSGGLSEQYF TGCGCCAGCAGCCCCTCAGGGGGGCTAAGCGAGCAGTACTTC
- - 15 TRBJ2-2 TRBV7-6 CASSLRVARTGELFF TGTGCCAGCAGCTTGAGGGTAGCGCGGACCGGGGAGCTGTTTTTT
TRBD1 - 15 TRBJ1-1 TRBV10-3 CAINSGGSTNTEAFF TGTGCCATCAATTCAGGGGGCTCCACGAACACTGAAGCTTTCTTT
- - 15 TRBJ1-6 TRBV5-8 CASSPSGSYNSPLHF TGTGCCAGCAGCCCTAGCGGGTCCTATAATTCACCCCTCCACTTT
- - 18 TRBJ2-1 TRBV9 CASSKASGASATGNEQFF TGTGCCAGCAGTAAAGCTTCCGGGGCATCGGCCACGGGGAATGAGCAGTTCTTC
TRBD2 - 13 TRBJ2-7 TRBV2 CASSGGRVYEQYF TGTGCCAGCAGTGGCGGGAGGGTCTACGAGCAGTACTTC
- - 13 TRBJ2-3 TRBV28 CASSLQVTDTQYF TGTGCCAGCAGTCTACAGGTTACAGATACGCAGTATTTT
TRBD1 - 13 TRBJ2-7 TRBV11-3 CASSVRDSYEQYF TGTGCCAGCAGCGTCCGGGACAGCTACGAGCAGTACTTC
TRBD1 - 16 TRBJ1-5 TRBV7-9 CASSPGQGLSNQPQHF TGTGCCAGCAGCCCGGGACAGGGACTTAGCAATCAGCCCCAGCATTTT
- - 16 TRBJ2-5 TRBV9 CASSVAGGHLQETQYF TGTGCCAGCAGCGTAGCCGGGGGACACCTCCAAGAGACCCAGTACTTC
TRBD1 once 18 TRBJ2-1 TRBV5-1 CASSLAGLGQGAPMEQFF TGCGCCAGCAGCTTGGCTGGGTTGGGACAGGGGGCCCCGATGGAGCAGTTCTTC
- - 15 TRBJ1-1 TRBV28 CASSLAQGLVTEAFF TGTGCCAGCAGTTTAGCTCAGGGGCTGGTAACTGAAGCTTTCTTT
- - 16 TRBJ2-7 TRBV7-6 CASSEGGGTVSYEQYF TGTGCCAGCAGCGAGGGGGGCGGGACGGTCTCCTACGAGCAGTACTTC
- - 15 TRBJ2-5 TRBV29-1 CSVLRVRDWGETQYF TGCAGCGTCCTAAGGGTCCGGGACTGGGGGGAGACCCAGTACTTC
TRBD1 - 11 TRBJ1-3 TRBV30 CAWTTGGTIYF TGTGCCTGGACGACAGGGGGCACCATATATTTT
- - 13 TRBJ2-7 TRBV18 CASSPGWRDEQYF TGTGCCAGCTCACCAGGGTGGAGAGACGAGCAGTACTTC
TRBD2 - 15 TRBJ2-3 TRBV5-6 CASSLPGGGTDTQYF TGTGCCAGCAGCTTGCCGGGGGGAGGCACAGATACGCAGTATTTT
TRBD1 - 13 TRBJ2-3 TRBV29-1 CSVELDRTDTQYF TGCAGCGTTGAATTGGACAGGACAGATACGCAGTATTTT
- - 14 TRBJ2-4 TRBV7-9 CASSLGLGKNIQYF TGTGCCAGCAGCTTAGGTCTGGGCAAAAACATTCAGTACTTC
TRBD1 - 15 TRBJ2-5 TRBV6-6 CASSYPGTGEETQYF TGTGCCAGCAGTTACCCCGGGACAGGGGAAGAGACCCAGTACTTC
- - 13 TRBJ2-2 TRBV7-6 CASSRGGDGELFF TGTGCCAGCTCAAGAGGGGGGGACGGGGAGCTGTTTTTT
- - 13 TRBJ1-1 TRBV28 CASSFPGGTEAFF TGTGCCAGCAGTTTTCCGGGAGGCACTGAAGCTTTCTTT
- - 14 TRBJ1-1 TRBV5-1 CASAKGEGNTEAFF TGCGCCAGCGCGAAGGGCGAAGGTAACACTGAAGCTTTCTTT
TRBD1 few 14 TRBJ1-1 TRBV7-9 CASSLGQGDTEAFF TGTGCCAGCAGCTTGGGACAGGGGGACACTGAAGCTTTCTTT
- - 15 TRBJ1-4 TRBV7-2 CASSLGRGIDEKLFF TGTGCCAGCAGCTTAGGCAGGGGTATAGACGAAAAACTGTTTTTT
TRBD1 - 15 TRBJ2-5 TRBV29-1 CSPLVRQGGGETQYF TGCAGCCCGCTCGTTAGACAGGGGGGTGGGGAGACCCAGTACTTC
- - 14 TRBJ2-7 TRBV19 CASSISRVPYEQYF TGTGCCAGTAGTATCAGCAGGGTACCCTACGAGCAGTACTTC
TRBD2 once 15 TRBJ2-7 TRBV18 CASSPATSGLYEQYF TGTGCCAGCTCACCTGCCACTAGCGGACTCTACGAGCAGTACTTC
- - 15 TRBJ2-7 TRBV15 CATSRDPTDTYEQYF TGTGCCACCAGCAGAGATCCCACAGACACCTACGAGCAGTACTTC
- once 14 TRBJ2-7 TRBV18 CASSPSGSSYEQYF TGTGCCAGCTCACCGTCAGGTAGCTCCTACGAGCAGTACTTC
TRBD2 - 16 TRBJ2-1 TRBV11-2 CASRKGLARPGSEQFF TGTGCCAGCAGGAAGGGACTAGCGCGGCCCGGAAGCGAGCAGTTCTTC
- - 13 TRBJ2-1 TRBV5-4 CASSLNSLDEQFF TGTGCCAGCAGCTTAAATTCGCTGGATGAGCAGTTCTTC
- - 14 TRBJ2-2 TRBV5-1 CASSLVQGTGELFF TGCGCCAGCAGCTTGGTCCAGGGCACGGGGGAGCTGTTTTTT
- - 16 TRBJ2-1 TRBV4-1 CASSQEGAPEPNEQFF TGCGCCAGCAGCCAAGAAGGAGCGCCCGAACCTAATGAGCAGTTCTTC
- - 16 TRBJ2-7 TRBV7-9 CASSLVPGAASYEQYF TGTGCCAGCAGCTTAGTCCCGGGAGCAGCGTCCTACGAGCAGTACTTC